This is a list of T cell receptor beta chains from one sample in a study of T cell repertoires in cytomegalovirus infection. Their cognate antigens are unknown. TCRdb reprocessed the reads via MiXCR and lists one record per CDR3 protein. Of fewer than 65,000 distinct CDR3 sequences detected, about 18% appear once; the ten largest clones hold less than 30%. This sample comprised CD8+ T cells from cultured PBMCs, obtained from culture after CMV antigen stimulation. The receptors were gathered from a human donor in good health (CMV status not recorded). Some clones in this sample may be carry-over from other donors' samples. Each CDR3 is given with its conserved first and last residue. D genes are given only for firm matches. Where a row states a size, it is once, few, many or the class of an expanded clone; other rows omit it.

V gene	D gene	clone size	J gene	CDR3 DNA	CDR3 protein
TRBV4-3	TRBD1	few	TRBJ1-2	TGCGCCAGCAGCCAAGATCTAAGAGGACAGGGACTTGGCTACACCTTC	CASSQDLRGQGLGYTF
TRBV5-5	NA	few	TRBJ1-1	TGTGCCAGCAGCTTGGGGCCTGGGAACACTGAAGCTTTCTTT	CASSLGPGNTEAFF
TRBV12-3/TRBV12-4	NA	NA	TRBJ2-1	TGTGCCAGCAGTTTAGGGACTGGCGGTGAGCAGTTCTTC	CASSLGTGGEQFF
TRBV7-9	NA	few	TRBJ1-2	TGTGCCAGCAGTGGGGTTGAGTCTAACTATGGCTACACCTTC	CASSGVESNYGYTF
TRBV6-2/TRBV6-3	NA	few	TRBJ2-3	TGTGCCAGCACCGAGAGCGGGAGACAGGGAGATACGCAGTATTTT	CASTESGRQGDTQYF
TRBV6-6	TRBD1	NA	TRBJ2-4	TGTGCAAGCATTACAGGGGGCCGTGGAATGAGAAACATTCAGTACTTC	CASITGGRGMRNIQYF
TRBV7-9	NA	NA	TRBJ2-1	TGTGCCAGCAGCTTAGGACCCTCGGGTCGGGCTGAGCAGTTCTTC	CASSLGPSGRAEQFF
TRBV7-8	NA	NA	TRBJ1-1	TGTGCCAGCAGCTTACGACAGATATTGAACACTGAAGCTTTCTTT	CASSLRQILNTEAFF
TRBV7-9	NA	NA	TRBJ2-7	TGTGCCAGCAGCCCTAAATTTGGGCCCTCTGAGCAGTACTTC	CASSPKFGPSEQYF
TRBV6-8	NA	few	TRBJ1-1	TGTGCCAGCAGTCCCGGACGGGGGCACACTGAAGCTTTCTTT	CASSPGRGHTEAFF
TRBV19	NA	NA	TRBJ1-2	TGTGCCACCCCGAATGGGAACTATGGCTACACCTTC	CATPNGNYGYTF
TRBV6-1	NA	NA	TRBJ2-7	TGTGCCAGCAGTCCGAGGGCTGGAACCTACGAGCAGTACTTC	CASSPRAGTYEQYF
TRBV19	TRBD1	NA	TRBJ2-7	TGTGCCAGTAGTGCGGGACAGGGGATTTACGAGCAGTACTTC	CASSAGQGIYEQYF
TRBV7-6	NA	once	TRBJ2-2	TGTGCCAGCAGCTTACTTGCGGCAGCTAACACCGGGGAGCTGTTTTTT	CASSLLAAANTGELFF
TRBV7-8	NA	NA	TRBJ2-6	TGTGCCAGCAGCTTAGGCTCTGGGGCCAACGTCCTGACTTTC	CASSLGSGANVLTF
TRBV4-1	NA	NA	TRBJ2-2	TGCGCCAGCAGCCAAGATCGGCGCAGGGATGCGAACACCGGGGAGCTGTTTTTT	CASSQDRRRDANTGELFF
TRBV7-2	NA	NA	TRBJ2-2	TGTGCCAGCAGCTCCACAGGGGAGCTGTTTTTT	CASSSTGELFF
TRBV7-9	NA	few	TRBJ2-1	TGTGCCAGCAGCTTATCCTTGGACGGCAAGGGTGAGCAGTTCTTC	CASSLSLDGKGEQFF
TRBV19	NA	many	TRBJ1-1	TGTGCCAGTAGTTTTTCCTCGGGGACCACTGAAGCTTTCTTT	CASSFSSGTTEAFF
TRBV12-3/TRBV12-4	TRBD1	few	TRBJ2-3	TGTGCCAGCAGAGACACCGGGACAGACTACACAGATACGCAGTATTTT	CASRDTGTDYTDTQYF
TRBV7-9	NA	few	TRBJ2-5	TGTGCCAGCAGCTCCACTACACGGGAGCAAGAGACCCAGTACTTC	CASSSTTREQETQYF
TRBV5-1	NA	NA	TRBJ1-1	TGCGCCAGCAGCAGTAGACAGAGACCTGAAGCTTTCTTT	CASSSRQRPEAFF
TRBV27	NA	once	TRBJ1-2	TGTGCCAGCAGTTCCCGGCGGGGCCCCAGGGATGGCTACACCTTC	CASSSRRGPRDGYTF
TRBV7-9	NA	few	TRBJ1-2	TGTGCCAGCAGCTTAGGGGGTTCTAACTATGGCTACACCTTC	CASSLGGSNYGYTF
TRBV4-2	TRBD2	few	TRBJ2-1	TGTGCCAGCAGCCAAGATGAGGGGACTAAGCGGTCCGCGTACAATGAGCAGTTCTTC	CASSQDEGTKRSAYNEQFF
TRBV19	TRBD1	NA	TRBJ2-6	TGTGCCAGTAGTCCCCGCGTGCGGGGACAGGGTTCCGGGGCCAACGTCCTGACTTTC	CASSPRVRGQGSGANVLTF
TRBV7-2	TRBD1	many	TRBJ1-2	TGTGCCAGCAGCTTATGGATCGTTAGGGCGGCAGGGGGCAAATCGGAGGGCTACACCTTC	CASSLWIVRAAGGKSEGYTF
TRBV7-2	NA	NA	TRBJ2-7	TGTGCCAGCAGCTTATTTCCCTACGAGCAGTACTTC	CASSLFPYEQYF
TRBV29-1	NA	many	TRBJ2-7	TGCAGCGTCCAGGACTGGGACTCCTACGAGCAGTACTTC	CSVQDWDSYEQYF
TRBV7-2	TRBD2	few	TRBJ2-5	TGTGCCAGCAGCTTATGGGGTAGCGGGAGATGGGGAGAGACCCAGTACTTC	CASSLWGSGRWGETQYF
TRBV7-3	NA	NA	TRBJ2-1	TGTGCCAGCAGCTTAGACGGGTCCTACAATGAGCAGTTCTTC	CASSLDGSYNEQFF
TRBV5-1	NA	many	TRBJ2-1	TGCGCCAGCAGTAGCAGAAGGGGGAGCTCCTACAATGAGCAGTTCTTC	CASSSRRGSSYNEQFF
TRBV5-4	NA	NA	TRBJ1-1	TGTGCCAGCAGCAACGGTCCCGAAGCTTTCTTT	CASSNGPEAFF
TRBV7-2	NA	few	TRBJ2-1	TGTGCCAGCAGCTTAGCGAGTCGGGGTGAGCAGTTCTTC	CASSLASRGEQFF
TRBV5-1	NA	NA	TRBJ2-7	TGCGCCAGCAGCTTGGACGCAGGGGTACTGAGGGAGCAGTACTTC	CASSLDAGVLREQYF
TRBV7-9	NA	many	TRBJ2-7	TGTGCCAGCAGCTTAGGAGGGAGCGAGCAGTACTTC	CASSLGGSEQYF
TRBV25-1	NA	many	TRBJ1-5	TGTGCCAGCAGTGAATATGCTCGTAATCAGCCCCAGCATTTT	CASSEYARNQPQHF
TRBV5-6	TRBD2	few	TRBJ2-3	TGTGCCAGCAGCCTCGGACTAGCGGGAGTATCAGATACGCAGTATTTT	CASSLGLAGVSDTQYF
TRBV7-9	TRBD1	NA	TRBJ1-5	TGTGCAGCGGACAGGGGCCCAAATCAGCCCCAGCATTTT	CAADRGPNQPQHF
TRBV7-2	NA	few	TRBJ1-5	TGTGCCAGCAGCTTCGGGCTGTATAGCAATCAGCCCCAGCATTTT	CASSFGLYSNQPQHF
TRBV7-9	NA	NA	TRBJ1-2	TGTGCCAGCAGCTTACTATTGGGACACGACGGAGGCTACACCTTC	CASSLLLGHDGGYTF
TRBV7-9	TRBD2	few	TRBJ2-7	TGTGCCAGCAGCCCCCCACGGGGTCGGGAGGATTACGAGCAGTACTTC	CASSPPRGREDYEQYF
TRBV7-6	TRBD1	NA	TRBJ2-3	TGTGCCAGCAGCCGACGGACAGGGCCAGATACGCAGTATTTT	CASSRRTGPDTQYF
TRBV11-2	NA	NA	TRBJ1-3	TGTGCCAGCAGAATTCGGGGATCTGGAAACACCATATATTTT	CASRIRGSGNTIYF
TRBV7-6	TRBD2	NA	TRBJ2-2	TGTGCCAGCAGCTTAGCCGGGGGGAGTAGTCCCGGGGAGCTGTTTTTT	CASSLAGGSSPGELFF